The T cell receptor beta chain under discussion was sequenced for a study of blood T cells in healthy people across ages. Trimming pared 7 bases from V and 0 bases from J, leaving 11 bases between. The CDR3 has 14 amino acids. Combining a sample-barcoded 5' primer with a J-beta primer mix, a second PCR ran for about 7 to 11 cycles. Each TCR beta cDNA got a 12-nucleotide random molecular identifier. MiXCR was run by TCRdb on the 5' RACE reads, yielding one entry per CDR3 protein. The data contain 780,000 or so distinct CDR3 sequences, around a quarter of them singletons. In addition, the sample was reused for a study of T cells of mothers and their children. That work contributes: Researchers report slightly higher, though non-significant, overlap in related mother-child pairs than in unrelated pairs.

The clonotype comes from a boy younger than 18 in good health. The rearrangement joins TRBV12-3 or TRBV12-4 to TRBJ2-3, with D uncertain. The sample comprised blood. The CDR3 sequence is CASTARRSTDTQYF. In DNA form, the CDR3 reads TGTGCCAGCACCGCGAGACGGAGCACAGATACGCAGTATTTT.